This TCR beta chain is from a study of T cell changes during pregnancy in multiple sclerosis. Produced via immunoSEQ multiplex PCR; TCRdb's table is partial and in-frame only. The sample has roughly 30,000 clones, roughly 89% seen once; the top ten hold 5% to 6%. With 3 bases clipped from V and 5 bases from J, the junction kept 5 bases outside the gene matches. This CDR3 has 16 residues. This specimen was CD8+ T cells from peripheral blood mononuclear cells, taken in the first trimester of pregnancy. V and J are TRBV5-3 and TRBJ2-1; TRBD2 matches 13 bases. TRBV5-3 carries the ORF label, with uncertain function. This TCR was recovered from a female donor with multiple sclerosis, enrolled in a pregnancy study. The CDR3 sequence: CARSYIGLAGDNEQFF. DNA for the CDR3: TGTGCCAGAAGCTATATTGGACTAGCGGGAGACAATGAGCAGTTCTTC.